This T cell receptor (beta chain) was documented in a study of identical twins. This CDR3 is 16 amino acids long. Germline V CDR1 and CDR2: MNHEY, SVGAGI. With 1 base removed from V and 1 base from J, the gap between germline ends came to 14 bases. Only a few counts were recorded for this clonotype. Addition of a universal primer site occurred through template switching, and cDNA carried unique molecular identifiers. MiXCR, applied by TCRdb to the 5' RACE reads, yields one record per CDR3 protein. The table shows 1.5 million to 2 million distinct CDR3 sequences, with roughly 35% occurring only once. Sample: cord blood. The J gene is TRBJ2-7, the V gene TRBV6-5; D not resolved. The sequence was collected from a newborn girl in good health. CDR3 loop: CASSYYKDLPSYEQYF. CDR3 sequence (DNA): TGTGCCAGCAGTTACTATAAGGACCTCCCGTCCTACGAGCAGTACTTC.